These T cell receptor beta chains were read from a single sample in a study of control samples from healthy donors and cancer patients. The method was immunoSEQ multiplex PCR; TCRdb's version includes in-frame clones alone and lacks a portion of them. Here the sample spans about 80,000 clones, roughly 88% being singletons. Specimen: blood. These receptors all come from a woman aged 45-59 years in good health. Both conserved end residues are part of each CDR3. A D gene is named only where the DNA matches it firmly. Expanded clones get a size class; other rows say once, few or many, or leave the size out.

D gene	J gene	clone size	V gene	CDR3 protein	CDR3 DNA
-	TRBJ2-7	few	TRBV19	CASRPGSRGGQLTRQYF	TGTGCCAGTAGGCCGGGTTCTCGCGGGGGCCAGCTTACTCGGCAGTACTTC
TRBD1	TRBJ1-4	-	TRBV3-1/TRBV3-2	CASSLSGQGSNEKLFF	TGTGCCAGCAGCCTTTCGGGACAGGGGAGTAATGAAAAACTGTTTTTT
-	TRBJ2-3	-	TRBV24-1	CATSDSYTGDTQYF	TGTGCCACCAGTGATTCCTACACGGGAGATACGCAGTATTTT
-	TRBJ1-2	few	TRBV2	CASSAQGSEGYTF	TGTGCCAGCAGTGCACAGGGTTCAGAAGGCTACACCTTC
TRBD1	TRBJ1-5	-	TRBV5-6	CASSRLQGASNQPQHF	TGTGCCAGCAGTCGACTACAGGGGGCCTCCAATCAGCCCCAGCATTTT
-	TRBJ1-3	-	TRBV29-1	CSVASQHSSGNTIYF	TGCAGCGTTGCATCCCAGCACAGTTCTGGAAACACCATATATTTT
-	TRBJ2-6	-	TRBV6-6	CASSRSSSGSGANVLTF	TGTGCCAGCAGTCGCTCCAGTAGTGGTTCTGGGGCCAACGTCCTGACTTTC
-	TRBJ2-2	once	TRBV3-1/TRBV3-2	CASSSRLNTGELFF	TGTGCCAGCAGCTCTAGACTGAACACCGGGGAGCTGTTTTTT
-	TRBJ1-2	-	TRBV12-5	CASGTSGSDGYTF	TGTGCTAGTGGTACGTCGGGTAGCGATGGCTACACCTTC
-	TRBJ1-3	-	TRBV6-5	CASSSRRGFSGNTIYF	TGTGCCAGCAGTTCCCGGCGGGGTTTCTCTGGAAACACCATATATTTT
-	TRBJ1-5	-	TRBV19	CASSWAGFSNQPQHF	TGTGCCAGTAGTTGGGCAGGGTTTAGCAATCAGCCCCAGCATTTT
TRBD1	TRBJ2-3	-	TRBV5-4	CASSSPQDRGLDTQYF	TGTGCCAGCAGCTCGCCTCAGGACAGGGGGCTTGATACGCAGTATTTT
-	TRBJ2-1	-	TRBV30	CAWSGGVRRTSFDEQFF	TGTGCCTGGAGTGGGGGTGTTCGGCGGACGTCTTTCGATGAGCAGTTCTTC
-	TRBJ1-1	-	TRBV29-1	CSVVGTVMNTEAFF	TGCAGCGTTGTTGGGACGGTCATGAACACTGAAGCTTTCTTT
-	TRBJ1-1	-	TRBV7-7	CASSLNVNTEAFF	TGTGCCAGCAGCTTAAATGTGAACACTGAAGCTTTCTTT
-	TRBJ1-5	-	TRBV2	CASLGLGGNQPQHF	TGTGCCAGCCTGGGGCTCGGGGGTAATCAGCCCCAGCATTTT
-	TRBJ2-7	-	TRBV19	CASSIRRGAYEQYF	TGTGCCAGTAGTATACGACGGGGAGCCTACGAGCAGTACTTC
-	TRBJ2-2	-	TRBV7-6	CASSLSRSALTGELFF	TGTGCCAGCAGCTTAAGTAGAAGTGCGCTCACCGGGGAGCTGTTTTTT
-	TRBJ2-7	few	TRBV6-6	CASGVDYEQYF	TGTGCCAGCGGCGTAGACTACGAGCAGTACTTC